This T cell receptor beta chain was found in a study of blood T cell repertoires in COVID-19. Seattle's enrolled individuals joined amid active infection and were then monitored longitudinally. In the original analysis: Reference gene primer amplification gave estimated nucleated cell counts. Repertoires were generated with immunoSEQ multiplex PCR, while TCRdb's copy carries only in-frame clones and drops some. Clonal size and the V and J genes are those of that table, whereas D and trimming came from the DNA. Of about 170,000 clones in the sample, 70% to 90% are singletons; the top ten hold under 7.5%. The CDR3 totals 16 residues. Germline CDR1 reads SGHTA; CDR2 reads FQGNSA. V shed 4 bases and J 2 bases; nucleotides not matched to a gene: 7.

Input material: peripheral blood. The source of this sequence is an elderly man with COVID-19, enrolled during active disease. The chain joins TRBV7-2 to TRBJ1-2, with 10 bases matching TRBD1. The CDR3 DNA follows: TGTGCCAGCAGCTCAACCCCGGGACAGGGGAACTATGGCTACACCTTC. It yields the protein CASSSTPGQGNYGYTF. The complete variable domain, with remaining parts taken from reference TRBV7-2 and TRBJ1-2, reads GAGVSQSPSNKVTEKGKDVELRCDPISGHTALYWYRQSLGQGLEFLIYFQGNSAPDKSGLPSDRFSAERTGGSVSTLTIQRTQQEDSAVYLCASSSTPGQGNYGYTFGSGTRLTVV.